The 22 T cell receptor beta chains below come from one sample, sequenced in a study of blood T cell repertoires in COVID-19. The table came from immunoSEQ multiplex PCR; TCRdb's copy has only in-frame clones and leaves some out. The sample lists around 80,000 clones; around four fifths were seen once. Sequencing was done on a sample of peripheral blood. The receptors shown here come from a human donor in a cohort sampled during active COVID-19.

V and J are TRBV7-3 and TRBJ2-6, with 7 positions matching TRBD1. There are 15 residues in the CDR3. Germline loops: CDR1 SGHTA, CDR2 FQGTGA. The ends lost 1 base at V and 4 bases at J; junction bases unmatched: 1. The CDR3 here is CASSLKGAGANVLTF. The CDR3 nucleotides read TGTGCCAGCAGCTTAAAGGGGGCGGGGGCCAACGTCCTGACTTTC.

This clone was observed once. The rearrangement links TRBV12-5 to TRBJ1-3, with D perhaps TRBD1 (6 bases). The CDR3 runs 16 residues. The V gene lost 2 bases and the J gene lost 0 bases, with 11 bases spanning the gap. Germline assignment: CDR1 LGHNT and CDR2 FRNRAP. This CDR3 reads CASGLPGDGSGNTIYF. In nucleotides, the CDR3 is TGTGCTAGTGGTTTGCCAGGGGATGGCTCTGGAAACACCATATATTTT.

CDR3 sequence reads: CASSRDRVETQYF. As DNA, the CDR3 is TGTGCCAGCAGCCGCGACAGGGTGGAGACCCAGTACTTC. This chain joins TRBV5-4 and TRBJ2-5; 7 nucleotides align to TRBD1. This CDR3 spans 13 amino acids. CDR1 and CDR2 (germline): SGHNT, YYREEE (reference sequence). Trimming at V came to 4 bases and at J to 5 bases, leaving 5 bases not matched to a gene.

Turning to this clone: Its ends do not fully match the called genes, so a read error is possible. The V call is TRBV28, the J call TRBJ1-5; 7 nucleotides line up with TRBD1. The germline gives CDR1 MDHEN, CDR2 SYDVKM. The CDR3 totals 14 residues. CDR3 in amino acids: CASSLAGGHQAQHF. DNA for the CDR3: TGTGCCAGCAGTTTAGCAGGGGGACATCAGGCCCAGCATTTT.

The gene calls are TRBV9 and TRBJ1-3; tentative D call: TRBD1 (5 bases). The CDR3 has 16 amino acids. The V end was cut by 3 bases, the J end by 2 bases, with 15 bases between. Germline loops: CDR1 SGDLS, CDR2 YYNGEE. DNA for the CDR3: TGTGCCAGCAGCGGGACTCCCGGGGGACCTGGAAACACCATATATTTT. Encoded protein: CASSGTPGGPGNTIYF.

The gene calls are TRBV10-2 and TRBJ2-4; TRBD1 is a possible D gene (5 bases). The CDR3 runs to 13 residues. Trimming removed 6 bases from V and 0 bases from J, with 6 bases in between. From germline, CDR1 is WSHSY and CDR2 SAAADI. The CDR3 reads CASRGEAKNIQYF. The CDR3 DNA reads as TGCGCCAGCAGAGGGGAAGCCAAAAACATTCAGTACTTC.

The rearrangement uses TRBV6-5 and TRBJ1-1; 9 bases agree with TRBD1. Germline values: CDR1 MNHEY, CDR2 SVGAGI. J lost 6 bases, V lost 6 bases, and 8 bases had no gene match. CDR3 length equals 14 residues. The CDR3, as DNA: TGTGCCAGCAGCGTCACAGGGGGCGACTCTGAAGCTTTCTTT. It codes for CASSVTGGDSEAFF.

The genes are TRBV30 and TRBJ1-1; D gene uncertain. The CDR3 has 13 amino acids. In germline, CDR1 is GTSNPN, CDR2 SVGIG (reference sequence). For the CDR3, the DNA is TGTGCAGCAGAACGAGGGCTAAACACTGAAGCTTTCTTT. Translated: CAAERGLNTEAFF. Based on the CDR3 plus reference TRBV30 and TRBJ1-1, the full variable domain is SQTIHQWPATLVQPVGSPLSLECTVEGTSNPNLYWYRQAAGRGLQLLFYSVGIGQISSEVPQNLSASRPQDRQFILSSKKLLLSDSGFYLCAAERGLNTEAFFGQGTRLTVV.

The chain joins TRBV7-3 to TRBJ2-2; D ambiguous. The CDR3 runs 13 residues. Germline V lookup: CDR1 SGHTA, CDR2 FQGTGA. V shed 5 bases and J shed 6 bases, with 10 bases lying between them. The CDR3 spells CASSPGRSGELFF. The CDR3 DNA follows: TGTGCCAGCAGCCCAGGCCGTTCCGGGGAGCTGTTTTTT. Full variable domain (missing parts from reference TRBV7-3 and TRBJ2-2): GAGVSQTPSNKVTEKGKYVELRCDPISGHTALYWYRQSLGQGPEFLIYFQGTGAADDSGLPNDRFFAVRPEGSVSTLKIQRTERGDSAVYLCASSPGRSGELFFGEGSRLTVL.

This clone was counted between two and nine times. This chain uses TRBV2 with TRBJ1-1; TRBD1 matches 7 bases. CDR1 and CDR2 from the germline V gene are SNHLY and FYNNEI. The CDR3 contains 14 residues. Losses at the gene ends were 7 bases for V and 0 bases for J; bases not matched to a gene: 5. As DNA, the CDR3 is TGTGCCAGCATAAGACAGGGCCTGAACACTGAAGCTTTCTTT. Its translation: CASIRQGLNTEAFF.

The rearrangement links TRBV5-1 to TRBJ2-3, with a possible D match to TRBD1 (6 bases). The CDR3 extends over 15 amino acids. V lost 2 bases and J 1 base, leaving 11 bases between the germline ends. CDR1 and CDR2 (germline): SGHRS, YFSETQ. CDR3 sequence: CASSFTGSGTDTQYF. The DNA for the CDR3 is TGCGCCAGCAGCTTCACAGGGTCCGGCACAGATACGCAGTATTTT.

The chain has TRBV27 and TRBJ2-7, with D tentatively TRBD2 (6 bases). CDR1 and CDR2 (germline): MNHEY, SMNVEV (reference sequence). The ends were cut back, 8 bases at V and 2 bases at J, with 13 bases in the middle. CDR3 size: 13 residues. For the CDR3, the DNA is TGTGCCAGCTTAGGGACTTTTCCCTACGAGCAGTACTTC. This translates into CASLGTFPYEQYF.

The chain links TRBV4-1 to TRBJ1-6; D gene uncertain. There are 13 residues in the CDR3. CDR1 and CDR2 from the germline V gene are MGHRA and YSYEKL. Trimming shortened V by 1 base and J by 6 bases, and 4 bases separated the two germline ends. The CDR3 loop reads CASSQGLNSPLHF. In DNA, the CDR3 is TGCGCCAGCAGCCAAGGGCTTAATTCACCCCTCCACTTT.

This chain uses TRBV9 with TRBJ2-2; TRBD2 matches 7 bases. CDR1 is SGDLS, CDR2 YYNGEE, per germline. CDR3 size: 14 residues. V was clipped by 1 base and J by 3 bases; unmatched bases: 0. The CDR3 region has the DNA TGTGCCAGCAGCGTACTAGCGGACACCGGGGAGCTGTTTTTT. Translated, it gives CASSVLADTGELFF.

J is TRBJ1-4 and V is TRBV12-3 or TRBV12-4; 9 nucleotides line up with TRBD1. This CDR3 contains 13 residues. After removal of 8 bases from V and 6 bases from J, the junction contained 4 bases not matched to a gene. The CDR3 protein is CASATGGYEKLFF. The CDR3 coding sequence is TGTGCCAGCGCAACAGGGGGCTATGAAAAACTGTTTTTT.

V is TRBV28 and J is TRBJ2-3; a weak D match, TRBD2 (5 bases). This CDR3 has 14 residues. The ends were cut back, 5 bases at V and 6 bases at J, with 15 bases in the middle. CDR1 is MDHEN, CDR2 SYDVKM, per germline. The CDR3, as DNA: TGTGCCAGCAGTATAGGCGGGCCTACGGATACGCAGTATTTT. Amino acids: CASSIGGPTDTQYF. Combining the CDR3 with reference TRBV28 and TRBJ2-3 gives the whole variable domain DVKVTQSSRYLVKRTGEKVFLECVQDMDHENMFWYRQDPGLGLRLIYFSYDVKMKEKGDIPEGYSVSREKKERFSLILESASTNQTSMYLCASSIGGPTDTQYFGPGTRLTVL.

CDR3 sequence reads: CASSLQGGGNTIYF. The CDR3 DNA reads TGTGCCAGCAGTCTACAGGGGGGAGGAAACACCATATATTTT. The chain uses TRBV3-1 (or the pseudogene TRBV3-2) and TRBJ1-3; 8 bases are a match to TRBD1. The CDR3 consists of 14 residues. Germline loops: CDR1 LGHDT, CDR2 YNNKEL (reference sequence). V gave up 6 bases and J gave up 4 bases; unmatched junction bases: 5.

CDR3 region: CASSFGTAGNEQFF. The CDR3 region has the DNA TGTGCCAGCAGCTTCGGGACAGCAGGGAATGAGCAGTTCTTC. The V and J genes are TRBV7-9 and TRBJ2-1, with 7 bases fitting TRBD1. Germline loops: CDR1 SEHNR, CDR2 FQNEAQ (reference sequence). J lost 7 bases, V lost 3 bases, and 6 bases had no gene match. This CDR3 is 14 amino acids long.

The V and J genes are TRBV28 and TRBJ1-5, with D perhaps matching TRBD1 (5 bases). Germline CDR1 and CDR2: MDHEN and SYDVKM. The V end was cut by 6 bases, the J end by 3 bases, with 18 bases between. This CDR3 is built from 16 residues. Here the CDR3 DNA reads TGTGCCAGCAGCCTTCGAGGAGCGGGGCCCAATCAGCCCCAGCATTTT. This gives the protein CASSLRGAGPNQPQHF.

This clone was recorded a few times. The chain joins TRBV19 to TRBJ1-6; 10 nucleotides align to TRBD1. Germline CDR1 LNHDA, CDR2 SQIVND (reference sequence). The CDR3 has 17 residues. V was pared by 5 bases and J by 8 bases, with 12 bases of the junction left unmatched. For the CDR3, the DNA is TGTGCCAGTAGTGCCCTGTGGACAGGGGGAGAGGATTCACCCCTCCACTTT. It codes for CASSALWTGGEDSPLHF.

The rearrangement uses TRBV3-1 (or the pseudogene TRBV3-2) and TRBJ2-3; 8 bases are shared with TRBD2. The CDR3 length is 16 residues. The germline V gene has CDR1 LGHDT and CDR2 YNNKEL (reference sequence). V trimming: 0 bases; J trimming: 4 bases; junction bases outside the gene matches: 6. This chain's CDR3 is CASSQDYGGAADTQYF. The CDR3 nucleotides read TGTGCCAGCAGCCAAGATTACGGGGGGGCTGCAGATACGCAGTATTTT.

The rearrangement joins TRBV24-1 to TRBJ2-3, with 7 nucleotides matching TRBD1. V trimming: 9 bases; J trimming: 6 bases; junction bases outside the gene matches: 14. This CDR3 comprises 15 residues. Germline-derived CDR1 and CDR2 are KGHDR and SFDVKD. The CDR3: CATGGTAFIRDTQYF. In DNA, the CDR3 is TGTGCCACCGGTGGGACAGCCTTCATTCGGGATACGCAGTATTTT.